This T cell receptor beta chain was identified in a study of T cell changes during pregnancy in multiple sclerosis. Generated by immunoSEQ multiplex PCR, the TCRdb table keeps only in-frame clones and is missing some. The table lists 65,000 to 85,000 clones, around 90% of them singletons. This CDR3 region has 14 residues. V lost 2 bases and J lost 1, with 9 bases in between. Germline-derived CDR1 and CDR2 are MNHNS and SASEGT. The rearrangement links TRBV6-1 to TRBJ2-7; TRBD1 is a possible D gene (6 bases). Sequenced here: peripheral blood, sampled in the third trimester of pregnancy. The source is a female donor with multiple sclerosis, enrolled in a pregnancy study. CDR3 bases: TGTGCCAGCAGTGAACAGGGGATTTCCTACGAGCAGTACTTC. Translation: CASSEQGISYEQYF.